Sequencing of this T cell receptor (beta chain) was carried out in a study of shared clonotypes between healthy human individuals. Overall study findings and caveats: Enrolling few donors narrowed the genetic and exposure-history diversity that was represented.

Division of CD4+ cells produced a CD45RA+ naive subset and a CD45RA-negative memory subset. Points on this clone: Its antigen is currently unknown.

The repertoire was sequenced with immunoSEQ multiplex PCR; TCRdb's copy has only in-frame clones and lacks some. The table has just over 2,000,000 clones, about 95% seen once; the top ten hold 0.13%. Sequencing was done on a sample of naive CD4+ T cells sorted from blood. Subset given: CD45RA+ positively selected. This TCR was sampled from a young man in good health.

The chain's CDR3 is CASSVRQGGIYGYTF. The DNA for the CDR3 is TGTGCCAGCAGCGTTCGACAGGGAGGAATCTATGGCTACACCTTC. The chain employs TRBV7-2 and TRBJ1-2; 7 bases line up with TRBD1. The CDR3 has 15 amino acids. V lost 5 bases to trimming and J lost 4 bases; unmatched junction nucleotides: 10. The germline V gene has CDR1 SGHTA and CDR2 FQGNSA.